The 31 T cell receptor beta chains given below trace back to one sample, sequenced in a study of vaccination effects on CD4 cells after COVID-19 (dated 2022 in TCRdb). Their cognate antigens are unknown. Libraries were prepared through the immunoSEQ multiplex PCR assay. What TCRdb holds here is the immuneACCESS table cut down to in-frame rearrangements. Part of the clones is not present; checked against another copy, under half of the missing clones reflect an unresolved V gene, and the others are unexplained. The sample includes some 28,000 clones, with around 80% observed a single time. The ten largest make up around 30% of the sample. To identify antigen-specific CD4+ T cell clonotypes by their expansion, the ViraFEST assay first stimulated PBMC with viral peptide pools and then applied TCR sequencing. After about 10 days of culture, CD4+ T cells were isolated with the EasySep CD4+ T cell isolation kit. The absence of prior SARS-CoV-2 infection in healthy vaccine recipients was confirmed by negative nucleocapsid antibodies before and after vaccination.

Sample: CD4+ T cells from PBMCs cultured with SARS-CoV-2 spike peptides, taken before COVID-19 vaccination. Reading the label with the study, this specimen's cell subset or site is: SARS-CoV-2 spike overlapping peptide pool stimulation. The receptors stem from a human donor who received a COVID-19 vaccine.

The DNA for the CDR3 is TGTGCCAGCAGCCCCGAGACTAGAGCTTACAATGAGCAGTTCTTC. Amino acids: CASSPETRAYNEQFF. The chain recombines TRBV5-4 with TRBJ2-1; possibly TRBD2 for D (6 bases). The germline V and J ends were trimmed by 4 bases and 4 bases, with 15 bases remaining between them. This CDR3 is 15 amino acids long. Germline V gene lookup returns CDR1 SGHNT and CDR2 YYREEE (reference sequence).

The chain joins TRBV25-1 to TRBJ2-1, with 8 positions matching TRBD1. V lost 6 bases, J lost 4 bases, and 8 bases stayed unmatched. Per germline, CDR1 MGHDK and CDR2 SYGVNS. The CDR3 runs 15 residues. The CDR3 coding sequence is TGTGCCAGCAGCCTAGGGGACAGGAGGTACAATGAGCAGTTCTTC. Protein product: CASSLGDRRYNEQFF.

This rearrangement joins TRBV9 to TRBJ2-3; D not resolved. This CDR3 contains 15 residues. The V end was cut by 0 bases, the J end by 2 bases, with 10 bases between. Germline V lookup: CDR1 SGDLS, CDR2 YYNGEE. CDR3 DNA sequence: TGTGCCAGCAGCGTAGTGGGATCCTCCACAGATACGCAGTATTTT. It encodes CASSVVGSSTDTQYF.

The CDR3 region has the DNA TGTGCCAGCAGTTTAGTCCGGGACAGGGCAAATAATTCACCCCTCCACTTT. Translated, it gives CASSLVRDRANNSPLHF. The chain couples TRBV27 to TRBJ1-6, with 9 bases identical to TRBD1. This CDR3 has 17 residues. V lost 2 bases and J lost 5; bases outside the gene matches: 7. The germline V gene has CDR1 MNHEY and CDR2 SMNVEV (reference sequence).

The V gene is TRBV2, the J gene TRBJ2-7; TRBD1 aligns across 9 bases. The CDR3 has 15 amino acids. CDR1 is SNHLY, CDR2 FYNNEI, per germline. The V and J ends lost 6 bases and 3 bases, in that order; junction bases with no gene match: 9. The CDR3 reads CASSYRDREFYEQYF. In DNA, the CDR3 is TGTGCCAGCAGCTACCGGGACAGGGAATTCTACGAGCAGTACTTC.

This chain links TRBV11-3 with TRBJ2-3, with D possibly called TRBD1 or TRBD2 (6 bases each). CDR1 is SGHNT, CDR2 YENEEA, per germline. CDR3 length: 16 residues. V lost 4 bases, J lost 1 base, and 15 bases lay in between. The CDR3 spells CASSSGASPGTDTQYF. CDR3 DNA sequence: TGTGCCAGCAGCTCGGGGGCCTCTCCCGGCACAGATACGCAGTATTTT.

J is TRBJ2-2 and V is TRBV5-1; no clear D gene. This CDR3 contains 18 residues. CDR1 and CDR2 (germline): SGHRS, YFSETQ. V was shortened by 0 bases and J by 0 bases, with 15 bases between the two germline ends. CDR3 loop: CASSLVPSGAPNTGELFF. CDR3 coding DNA: TGCGCCAGCAGCTTGGTCCCCTCTGGCGCCCCGAACACCGGGGAGCTGTTTTTT.

This clone was seen more than once but under ten times. The chain carries TRBV5-4 and TRBJ2-5; a possible D gene is TRBD2 (6 bases). CDR3 length: 15 amino acids. V lost 4 bases, J lost 3 bases, and 16 bases lay in between. CDR1 is SGHNT and CDR2 is YYREEE in the germline V gene (reference sequence). This CDR3 is CASSVSGTSKETQYF. Here the CDR3 DNA reads TGTGCCAGCAGCGTCTCCGGGACTTCAAAAGAGACCCAGTACTTC.

This clone was recorded a few times. The chain couples TRBV28 to TRBJ2-3, with 9 nucleotides matching TRBD2. The CDR3 consists of 13 residues. In germline, CDR1 is MDHEN, CDR2 SYDVKM. The trim removed 5 bases at V and 5 bases at J, leaving 2 bases unmatched. CDR3 bases: TGTGCCAGCAGTCAAGCGGGAGGAGATACGCAGTATTTT. Translated: CASSQAGGDTQYF.

CDR3 in amino acids: CASSPDSNQPQHF. CDR3 DNA sequence: TGTGCCAGCAGCCCCGACAGCAATCAGCCCCAGCATTTT. The chain links TRBV2 to TRBJ1-5; D uncertain. Germline V gene lookup returns CDR1 SNHLY and CDR2 FYNNEI. This CDR3 is 13 amino acids long. V was shortened by 6 bases and J by 1 base, with 7 bases between the two germline ends.

The chain uses TRBV29-1 and TRBJ1-2; the match to TRBD1 covers 7 bases. The V and J ends lost 3 bases and 2 bases, in that order; junction bases with no gene match: 3. Germline assignment: CDR1 SQVTM and CDR2 ANQGSEA. The length of the CDR3 is 13 residues. In DNA, the CDR3 is TGCAGCGTTGATGGACAGGACAACTATGGCTACACCTTC. It codes for CSVDGQDNYGYTF.

The CDR3 nucleotides are TGTGCCAGCGTGGTAGACAGAGACCTGGGGGAGCAGTACTTC. Protein: CASVVDRDLGEQYF. The chain couples TRBV6-5 to TRBJ2-7; the D gene is possibly TRBD1 (5 bases). CDR1 is MNHEY, CDR2 SVGAGI, per germline. Between the trimmed V and J ends, which lost 8 bases and 7 bases, there was a span of 21 bases. The CDR3 is made up of 14 amino acids.

The gene calls are TRBV6-2 or TRBV6-3 and TRBJ2-1; 12 nucleotides agree with TRBD2. Germline-derived CDR1 and CDR2 are MNHEY and SVGEGT. V lost 6 bases to trimming and J lost 4 bases; unmatched junction nucleotides: 10. The CDR3 is 17 amino acids. CDR3 in DNA: TGTGCCAGCAGCCCTACTCGACTAGCGGGAGTATACAATGAGCAGTTCTTC. It encodes CASSPTRLAGVYNEQFF.

The chain links TRBV7-9 to TRBJ1-5; TRBD1 matches at 10 bases. CDR3 length equals 17 residues. Germline lookup yields CDR1 SEHNR and CDR2 FQNEAQ (reference sequence). Trimming at V came to 4 bases and at J to 2 bases, leaving 8 bases not matched to a gene. CDR3 amino acids: CASSSQTGGIGNQPQHF. In nucleotides, the CDR3 is TGTGCCAGCAGCTCACAGACAGGGGGCATAGGCAATCAGCCCCAGCATTTT.

The chain carries TRBV28 and TRBJ2-7; TRBD2 matches 8 bases. Germline loops: CDR1 MDHEN, CDR2 SYDVKM. Trimming cost V 6 bases and J 3 bases; bases outside gene matches: 10. The CDR3 runs 15 residues. The CDR3 nucleotides are TGTGCCAGCAGCGGGAGGGGCGGGAATATCTACGAGCAGTACTTC. Translating it yields CASSGRGGNIYEQYF.

The chain employs TRBV5-1 and TRBJ2-1; TRBD2 aligns across 11 bases. This CDR3 is 16 amino acids long. Germline V CDR1 and CDR2: SGHRS, YFSETQ. Unmatched junction bases numbered 8, after V lost 0 bases and J lost 9 bases. The CDR3 DNA follows: TGCGCCAGCAGCTTGGCCATAGCGGGAGGGCCTTTTGAGCAGTTCTTC. It specifies CASSLAIAGGPFEQFF.

In this sample, this clone turned up once. The CDR3 here is CASSPLASSYNEQFF. The CDR3, as DNA: TGCGCCAGCAGCCCCCTAGCGAGCTCCTACAATGAGCAGTTCTTC. This chain links TRBV5-1 with TRBJ2-1; possibly TRBD2 for D (6 bases). Trimming took 4 bases from V and 0 from J, leaving 11 bases between them. CDR3 length: 15 residues. CDR1 and CDR2 (germline): SGHRS, YFSETQ.

The V call is TRBV6-2 or TRBV6-3, the J call TRBJ2-3; the D is unclear. CDR1 and CDR2 from the germline V gene are MNHEY and SVGEGT. Trimming took off 2 bases at V and 8 bases at J, with 11 bases between the two ends. CDR3 length: 13 amino acids. The CDR3 here is CASSYESGTTQYF. The CDR3, as DNA: TGTGCCAGCAGTTACGAGAGTGGTACTACGCAGTATTTT.

CDR3 coding DNA: TGTGCCAGCAGTTACCACTGGGACAGAAGAACCTACGAGCAGTACTTC. Translating it yields CASSYHWDRRTYEQYF. The chain has TRBV6-2 or TRBV6-3 and TRBJ2-7, with 7 bases that match TRBD1. CDR3 length equals 16 residues. The ends lost 2 bases at V and 2 bases at J; junction bases unmatched: 9. Germline-derived CDR1 and CDR2 are MNHEY and SVGEGT.

The chain links TRBV4-3 to TRBJ1-2; no clear D. The CDR3 is 15 residues long. Germline V gene lookup returns CDR1 LGHNA and CDR2 YSLEER. The ends were cut back, 0 bases at V and 5 bases at J, with 13 bases in the middle. In nucleotides, the CDR3 is TGCGCCAGCAGCCAAGACGTGGCAGATTTATATGGCTACACCTTC. It codes for CASSQDVADLYGYTF.

The gene calls are TRBV30 and TRBJ1-1; TRBD1 aligns across 8 bases. The junction had 6 bases not matched to a gene; V was cut back by 2 bases and J by 4 bases. Per germline, CDR1 GTSNPN and CDR2 SVGIG (reference sequence). This CDR3 is 14 amino acids long. In DNA, the CDR3 is TGTGCCTGGAGTCTAGAGACAGGGGTCACTGAAGCTTTCTTT. It is translated as CAWSLETGVTEAFF.

A single count supports this clone. J is TRBJ1-1 and V is TRBV2; D unresolved. The germline V gene encodes CDR1 SNHLY and CDR2 FYNNEI. CDR3 length equals 12 residues. The V end lost 3 bases, the J end lost 0 bases, and 2 bases lay between the germline ends. The CDR3 spells CASSEMNTEAFF. As DNA, the CDR3 is TGTGCCAGCAGTGAGATGAACACTGAAGCTTTCTTT.

CDR3 residues: CASSLTGSNYGYTF. CDR3 DNA sequence: TGCGCCAGCAGCTTGACCGGGTCTAACTATGGCTACACCTTC. The chain employs TRBV5-1 and TRBJ1-2; D ambiguous. V was cut by 1 base and J by 0 bases, with 7 bases left in between. The CDR3 length is 14 residues. CDR1 is SGHRS, CDR2 YFSETQ, per germline.

There are a few counts of this clone. The chain links TRBV13 to TRBJ2-2; D is ambiguous. In germline, CDR1 is PRHDT, CDR2 FYEKMQ (reference sequence). The length of the CDR3 is 13 residues. Trimming took 5 bases from V and 8 from J, leaving 12 bases between them. CDR3 amino acids: CASSPRAAGELFF. DNA for the CDR3: TGTGCCAGCAGCCCCCGGGCGGCGGGGGAGCTGTTTTTT.

The V gene is TRBV7-9, the J gene TRBJ1-2; unclear D gene. Germline CDR1 is SEHNR and CDR2 is FQNEAQ (reference sequence). The CDR3 is 12 residues long. V lost 4 bases, J lost 1 base, and 4 bases lay in between. CDR3 coding DNA: TGTGCCAGCAGCTCACATAACTATGGCTACACCTTC. Translating gives CASSSHNYGYTF.

The DNA of the CDR3 is TGCGCCAGCAGCGCCACTAGCGGGGGATACGAGCAGTACTTC. This gives the protein CASSATSGGYEQYF. The chain recombines TRBV5-1 with TRBJ2-7, with 11 bases identical to TRBD2. The V gene's germline CDR1 is SGHRS and CDR2 YFSETQ. The CDR3 runs to 14 residues. The V segment lost 4 bases and the J segment 4 bases; nucleotides outside the gene matches: 4.

This clone was observed a handful of times. V is TRBV10-3 and J is TRBJ1-2; D ambiguous. CDR1 is ENHRY and CDR2 is SYGVKD in the germline V gene. This CDR3 spans 13 amino acids. Between the trimmed V and J ends, which lost 4 bases and 7 bases, there was a span of 13 bases. CDR3 nucleotides: TGTGCCATCAGTGGTGAGGAGCCGGGTGGCTACACCTTC. As protein: CAISGEEPGGYTF.

This clone was seen just once. The chain links TRBV28 to TRBJ2-3; a weak D match, TRBD2 (5 bases). Per the germline V gene, CDR1 is MDHEN and CDR2 is SYDVKM. The CDR3 has 15 amino acids. The V end lost 6 bases, the J end lost 3 bases, and 16 bases lay between the germline ends. CDR3 in DNA: TGTGCCAGCAGCCCAGCCGGCCCGGGGACAGATACGCAGTATTTT. This gives the protein CASSPAGPGTDTQYF.

V is TRBV28 and J is TRBJ1-2, with 9 bases that match TRBD1. From germline, CDR1 is MDHEN and CDR2 SYDVKM. The CDR3 contains 15 residues. The V gene end was trimmed by 7 bases and the J gene end by 8 bases; junction bases not matched to a gene: 14. Written as DNA, the CDR3 is TGTGCCAGCACCATAGAGGACAGGGGAATAGGCGGCTACACCTTC. It encodes CASTIEDRGIGGYTF.

The rearrangement joins TRBV2 to TRBJ1-1; D not certain. Trimming took off 3 bases at V and 11 bases at J, with 10 bases between the two ends. The length of the CDR3 is 11 residues. Germline loops: CDR1 SNHLY, CDR2 FYNNEI. The CDR3 DNA is TGTGCCAGCAGTGACAGGTTGTTGGCTTTCTTT. As protein: CASSDRLLAFF. The full variable domain, completed using reference TRBV2 and TRBJ1-1, is EPEVTQTPSHQVTQMGQEVILRCVPISNHLYFYWYRQILGQKVEFLVSFYNNEISEKSEIFDDQFSVERPDGSNFTLKIRSTKLEDSAMYFCASSDRLLAFFGQGTRLTVV.

The rearrangement joins TRBV7-9 to TRBJ2-2; D is unresolved. This CDR3 comprises 15 residues. Germline V gene sequence: CDR1 SEHNR, CDR2 FQNEAQ (reference sequence). Trimming took off 3 bases at V and 1 base at J, with 9 bases between the two ends. The CDR3 sequence: CASSFDLGNTGELFF. The CDR3 nucleotides read TGTGCCAGCAGCTTCGACCTCGGGAACACCGGGGAGCTGTTTTTT.